Listed here are 21 T cell receptor delta chains from one sample, sequenced in a study of gamma-delta chains in newborns, infants, children (dated by TCRdb to between 2018 and 2021). Instrument used: Illumina MiSeq. With CATT, TCRdb called clones again from the public reads; duplicate DNA rows were later joined. The sample table records 3,000 to 5,000 delta-chain clones; roughly two fifths of these occur just once. The ten largest account for approximately 9% of the sample. Material: blood, obtained at week 6. The receptor set was obtained from a child who was a newborn, infant or young child, either healthy, febrile or measles-vaccinated (not recorded which).

The sample holds a few counts of this clone. This chain links TRDV3 with TRDJ1; D ambiguous. The V gene's germline CDR1 is TVYSNPD and CDR2 GDNSRS (reference sequence). Trimming pared 1 base from V and 0 bases from J, leaving 15 bases between. The CDR3 is made up of 15 amino acids. The CDR3 bases are TGTGCCTTTACCACCTCTTTGGAAAACACCGATAAACTCATCTTT. This sequence encodes CAFTTSLENTDKLIF.

A remark on this clone: A read error is likely here: a far larger clone is one base away. Different DNA sequences within this sample yield the same CDR3. The chain is built from TRDV1 and TRDJ1; D not resolved. CDR1 is TSWWSYY, CDR2 QGS, per germline. CDR3 size: 14 residues. V lost 8 bases and J lost 1, with 14 bases in between. CDR3 nucleotides: TGTGCTCTTTCCCTAGGTCAACTCACCGATAAACTCATCTTT. Translated, it gives CALSLGQLTDKLIF.

This clone was seen a handful of times. The J gene is TRDJ1, the V gene TRDV2; 8 bases agree with TRDD3. The CDR3 length is 15 residues. V was clipped by 1 base and J by 0 bases; unmatched bases: 3. Germline V CDR1 and CDR2: GEAIGNYY, EKD. CDR3 amino acids: CACDTAGGHTDKLIF. CDR3 coding DNA: TGTGCCTGTGACACGGCTGGGGGACACACCGATAAACTCATCTTT.

V usage is TRAV29/DV5 and J usage is TRDJ1; TRDD3 matches 10 bases. This CDR3 region has 19 residues. CDR1 and CDR2 from the germline V gene are NSMFDY and ISSIKDK. V trimming: 2 bases; J trimming: 0 bases; junction bases outside the gene matches: 16. The CDR3 sequence is CAAREDYWGISSYTDKLIF. As DNA, the CDR3 is TGTGCAGCAAGGGAAGATTACTGGGGGATTTCCTCTTACACCGATAAACTCATCTTT.

As for this clone: This clone may be a read error of a much larger clone one base away. The chain has TRDV2 and TRDJ3, with a possible D match to TRDD3 (6 bases). This CDR3 spans 18 amino acids. Germline-derived CDR1 and CDR2 are GEAIGNYY and EKD. V gave up 3 bases and J gave up 1 base, with 15 bases separating them. The CDR3 reads CACDAVGGSSWDTRQMFF. For the CDR3, the DNA is TGTGCCTGTGACGCCGTGGGGGGCTCTTCCTGGGACACCCGACAGATGTTTTTC.

This clone was detected a few times. The rearrangement joins TRDV3 to TRDJ1, with 11 bases aligning to TRDD3. The CDR3 totals 17 residues. With V trimmed by 4 bases and J by 4 bases, 17 bases remained unmatched. The germline V gene encodes CDR1 TVYSNPD and CDR2 GDNSRS (reference sequence). The CDR3 sequence: CAYPTGGTGGYNDKLIF. DNA for the CDR3: TGTGCCTATCCCACCGGGGGCACTGGGGGATATAACGATAAACTCATCTTT. The full variable domain, in which reference TRDV3 and TRDJ1 provide the parts outside the CDR3, is CDKVTQSSPDQTVASGSEVVLLCTYDTVYSNPDLFWYRIRPDYSFQFVFYGDNSRSEGADFTQGRFSVKHILTQKAFHLVISPVRTEDSATYYCAYPTGGTGGYNDKLIFGKGTRVTVEP.

The V and J genes are TRDV1 and TRDJ1; 11 bases line up with TRDD3. CDR3 length: 19 amino acids. Germline values: CDR1 TSWWSYY, CDR2 QGS. J gave up 1 base and V 0 bases, and 10 bases lay outside the gene matches. CDR3 sequence: CALGELMRRLGDTTDKLIF. DNA for the CDR3: TGTGCTCTTGGGGAACTAATGCGGCGCCTGGGGGATACCACCGATAAACTCATCTTT.

This clone was recorded once. With a much larger clone just one base away, this may be a read error. The CDR3 region has the DNA TGTGCCTGTGTCACTGGGGGATACGGCTCCTGGGACACCCGACAGATGTTTTTC. As protein: CACVTGGYGSWDTRQMFF. This chain connects TRDV2 to TRDJ3, with 13 positions matching TRDD3. Germline V gene lookup returns CDR1 GEAIGNYY and CDR2 EKD. V dropped 5 bases and J dropped 0; count of bases not matched to a gene: 3. CDR3 length: 18 amino acids.

The chain combines TRDV2 with TRDJ3; 8 bases are a match to TRDD3. The CDR3 is made up of 20 amino acids. Trimming took 1 base from V and 0 from J; bases not matched to a gene: 10. Germline V gives CDR1 GEAIGNYY, CDR2 EKD. CDR3 amino acids: CACDTLTGGTSSWDTRQMFF. Here the CDR3 DNA reads TGTGCCTGTGACACGCTTACTGGGGGGACCAGCTCCTGGGACACCCGACAGATGTTTTTC.

This clone was counted between two and nine times. The gene calls are TRDV2 and TRDJ3, with TRDD3 identical over 8 bases. J was trimmed by 0 bases and V by 2 bases; bases with no gene match: 5. This CDR3 spans 18 amino acids. Germline V CDR1 and CDR2: GEAIGNYY, EKD. The CDR3 DNA follows: TGTGCCTGTGACATACTGGGGGTTAGCTCCTGGGACACCCGACAGATGTTTTTC. This gives the protein CACDILGVSSWDTRQMFF.

A remark on this clone: A much larger clone sits a single nucleotide away, making a read error possible. Different DNA sequences within this sample yield the same CDR3. The V and J genes are TRDV1 and TRDJ1, with TRDD3 matching 9 bases. The CDR3 runs to 20 residues. The germline CDR1 and CDR2 sequences are TSWWSYY and QGS. The CDR3 DNA is TGTGCCCTTGGGGACCGGACCCGAACAACTGGGGGACCCAGTAGGGATAAACTCATCTTT. This encodes CALGDRTRTTGGPSRDKLIF.

This chain connects TRDV3 to TRDJ2; 7 bases are shared with TRDD3. This CDR3 is 16 amino acids long. The junction had 10 bases not matched to a gene; V was cut back by 3 bases and J by 0 bases. Germline lookup yields CDR1 TVYSNPD and CDR2 GDNSRS (reference sequence). CDR3 bases: TGTGCCTTCGTCTGGGGGGTCAAAGCTTTGACAGCACAACTCTTCTTT. It encodes CAFVWGVKALTAQLFF.

The chain recombines TRDV1 with TRDJ1; TRDD3 matches 10 bases. The V gene end was trimmed by 1 base and the J gene end by 0 bases; junction bases not matched to a gene: 20. The germline V gene has CDR1 TSWWSYY and CDR2 QGS. CDR3 size: 22 residues. CDR3 region: CALGEHRGRLGDKRGYTDKLIF. Here the CDR3 DNA reads TGTGCTCTTGGGGAACATCGCGGCCGTCTGGGGGATAAAAGGGGGTACACCGATAAACTCATCTTT.

The chain links TRDV1 to TRDJ1, with 7 bases identical to TRDD3. The germline gives CDR1 TSWWSYY, CDR2 QGS. J lost 2 bases, V lost 0 bases, and 18 bases had no gene match. The CDR3 covers 20 residues. The CDR3 DNA is TGTGCTCTTGGGGAACTAATGACCCCCGGGGATAAAGGGGCAACCGATAAACTCATCTTT. Translated: CALGELMTPGDKGATDKLIF.

Concerning this clone itself: A single base separates this from a much larger clone, so it may be a read error. Different DNA sequences within this sample yield the same CDR3. As DNA, the CDR3 is TGTGCTCTTGGGGAACACAGGCCTTCCAAGGACTGGGGGATGTACACCGATAAACTCATCTTT. As protein: CALGEHRPSKDWGMYTDKLIF. The rearrangement links TRDV1 to TRDJ1, with 10 nucleotides matching TRDD3. This CDR3 is 21 amino acids long. Germline V lookup: CDR1 TSWWSYY, CDR2 QGS. The trim removed 1 base at V and 0 bases at J, leaving 17 bases unmatched.

Worth noting for this clone: One junction end does not reproduce the germline sequence, and a read error may be involved. At the DNA level, this CDR3 is encoded by other sequences in the same sample as well. This chain joins TRDV2 and TRDJ2; 9 bases match TRDD3. The CDR3 totals 16 residues. Per the germline V gene, CDR1 is GEAIGNYY and CDR2 is EKD. The CDR3 reads CACDTLGDTLTAQLFF. The CDR3 DNA reads TGTGCCTGCGACACCTTGGGGGATACTTTGACAGCACAACTCTTCTTT.

Regarding this clone: This sample includes further DNA sequences coding for the same CDR3. The rearrangement joins TRDV3 to TRDJ1, with 12 bases matching TRDD3. The junction had 31 bases not matched to a gene; V was cut back by 2 bases and J by 0 bases. This CDR3 is built from 24 residues. CDR1 and CDR2 (germline): TVYSNPD, GDNSRS (reference sequence). The CDR3 spells CAFLPTLVLGDTNGHDEYTDKLIF. CDR3 bases: TGTGCCTTTCTTCCTACGCTAGTACTGGGGGATACAAACGGCCACGACGAGTACACCGATAAACTCATCTTT.

CDR3 loop: CALGETVTGGLGKLIF. The CDR3 nucleotides are TGTGCTCTTGGGGAGACCGTTACTGGGGGATTAGGTAAACTCATCTTT. The J gene is TRDJ1, the V gene TRDV1, with 10 bases identical to TRDD3. V lost 3 bases, J lost 7 bases, and 11 bases stayed unmatched. This CDR3 is 16 amino acids long. Germline values: CDR1 TSWWSYY, CDR2 QGS.

The chain joins TRDV3 to TRDJ1, with 12 bases identical to TRDD3. J lost 0 bases, V lost 2 bases, and 13 bases had no gene match. Germline CDR1 reads TVYSNPD; CDR2 reads GDNSRS (reference sequence). The CDR3 extends over 18 amino acids. The DNA for the CDR3 is TGTGCCTTTGCGGGGTCTCTGGGGGATACGCGGCACACCGATAAACTCATCTTT. Residues: CAFAGSLGDTRHTDKLIF.

A word on this clone: A junction end diverges from the germline sequence, so it may reflect a read error. This sample also contains other DNA sequences that code for the same CDR3. V is TRDV3 and J is TRDJ3; 8 positions agree with TRDD2. Germline assignment: CDR1 TVYSNPD and CDR2 GDNSRS (reference sequence). CDR3 length: 17 residues. CDR3 in amino acids: CASASYSSPWDTRQMFF. CDR3 nucleotides: TGCGCCTCCGCTTCCTACTCCTCTCCCTGGGACACCCGACAGATGTTTTTC.

V is TRDV1 and J is TRDJ1, with 12 bases aligning to TRDD3. This CDR3 contains 23 residues. Germline V gives CDR1 TSWWSYY, CDR2 QGS. V was pared by 5 bases and J by 7 bases, with 32 bases of the junction left unmatched. CDR3 amino acids: CALGISRRLPTPVYWGIPAKLIF. In DNA, the CDR3 is TGTGCTCTTGGGATATCCCGGAGACTACCAACTCCAGTGTACTGGGGGATACCCGCTAAACTCATCTTT.